The 14 T cell receptor beta chains below come from one sample, sequenced in a study of T cell repertoires in cytomegalovirus infection (dated by TCRdb to between 2019 and 2020). The data were produced on an Illumina HiSeq 1500. Using fastp at Q25 and MiXCR, TCRdb reprocessed the public reads and kept productive beta chains. Rows with a matching CDR3 protein are joined into one entry that keeps the most common DNA and genes. In all, the sample holds almost 500,000 distinct CDR3 sequences, and around 11% of those were seen once. The ten most abundant clones make up 9.5% to 13% of the sample. Material: PBMCs. The receptors come from a human donor in good health (CMV status not recorded). Some clones in this sample may be carry-over from other donors' samples.

The genes are TRBV15 and TRBJ2-3; TRBD1 is a possible D gene (5 bases). Germline V lookup: CDR1 LNHNV, CDR2 YYDKDF (reference sequence). The CDR3 spans 17 residues. V dropped 3 bases and J dropped 1 base, with 17 bases sitting between them. The CDR3 protein is CATSRMTVPDGTDTQYF. In DNA, the CDR3 is TGTGCCACCAGCAGGATGACAGTTCCCGACGGCACAGATACGCAGTATTTT.

At least ten counts were recorded for this clonotype. The chain links TRBV7-2 to TRBJ1-5, with 7 nucleotides matching TRBD1. The CDR3 consists of 16 residues. V dropped 5 bases and J dropped 1; count of bases not matched to a gene: 8. CDR1 is SGHTA and CDR2 is FQGNSA in the germline V gene. The CDR3 DNA reads TGTGCCAGCAGCCCAGGGGGGGGGAAGAGCAATCAGCCCCAGCATTTT. Its translation: CASSPGGGKSNQPQHF.

V is TRBV7-8 and J is TRBJ2-7; maybe TRBD1 (5 bases). Trimming cost V 0 bases and J 12 bases, with 21 bases left between them. The CDR3 is made up of 15 amino acids. Looked up from germline, CDR1 is SGHVS and CDR2 is FQNEAQ. Here the CDR3 reads CASSLAEVSGQGRYF. CDR3 in DNA: TGTGCCAGCAGCTTAGCAGAAGTTTCCGGTCAGGGCAGGTACTTC.

This clonotype was picked up a small number of times. The chain couples TRBV5-6 to TRBJ2-3, with D hard to call. The CDR3 spans 13 residues. CDR1 SGHDT and CDR2 YYEEEE come from the germline V gene. Trimming left V 0 bases short and J 4 bases short, with 6 bases between. The CDR3 reads CASSLAPPDTQYF. CDR3 DNA: TGTGCCAGCAGCTTGGCCCCCCCAGATACGCAGTATTTT. Using reference TRBV5-6 and TRBJ2-3 for the parts outside the CDR3, the full variable domain is DAGVTQSPTHLIKTRGQQVTLRCSPKSGHDTVSWYQQALGQGPQFIFQYYEEEERQRGNFPDRFSGHQFPNYSSELNVNALLLGDSALYLCASSLAPPDTQYFGPGTRLTVL.

This sequence joins TRBV5-1 and TRBJ1-2; TRBD1 aligns across 9 bases. The J segment lost 14 bases and the V segment lost 2 bases, leaving 16 bases of the junction unmatched. CDR1 and CDR2 (germline): SGHRS, YFSETQ. CDR3 length: 15 amino acids. CDR3 coding DNA: TGCGCCAGCAGCTTCGACGCACAACCGGGACAGGGCGTAACCTTC. Translated: CASSFDAQPGQGVTF.

This clonotype has a count of ten or more. This sequence joins TRBV7-2 and TRBJ2-7, with D uncertain. V was pared by 2 bases and J by 2 bases, with 10 bases between. This CDR3 has 14 residues. Germline V gene data show CDR1 as SGHTA and CDR2 as FQGNSA. CDR3 sequence reads: CASSLSTVPYEQYF. CDR3 coding DNA: TGTGCCAGCAGCTTAAGCACTGTGCCCTACGAGCAGTACTTC.

This clonotype showed up many times. This sequence joins TRBV6-5 and TRBJ1-1; tentative D call: TRBD1 (6 bases). CDR3 size: 16 residues. V gave up 2 bases and J gave up 4 bases, with 17 bases separating them. The germline CDR1 and CDR2 sequences are MNHEY and SVGAGI. The CDR3 DNA sequence: TGTGCCAGCAGTTACCAGGGCAGGGGATCTTTCACTGAAGCTTTCTTT. This encodes CASSYQGRGSFTEAFF.

This clonotype has a count of ten or more. The V and J genes are TRBV11-2 and TRBJ1-1; possible D gene TRBD1, 6 bases. V was shortened by 5 bases and J by 3 bases, with 10 bases between the two germline ends. Germline V gene data show CDR1 as SGHAT and CDR2 as FQNNGV. This CDR3 region has 13 residues. Written as DNA, the CDR3 is TGTGCCAGCAGCCAGGACAGTCACACTGAAGCTTTCTTT. It is translated as CASSQDSHTEAFF. Filled out from reference TRBV11-2 and TRBJ1-1, the complete variable domain reads EAGVAQSPRYKIIEKRQSVAFWCNPISGHATLYWYQQILGQGPKLLIQFQNNGVVDDSQLPKDRFSAERLKGVDSTLKIQPAKLEDSAVYLCASSQDSHTEAFFGQGTRLTVV.

In its sample, this clonotype was seen many times. The V and J genes are TRBV20-1 and TRBJ1-5, with 8 bases matching TRBD1. Germline lookup yields CDR1 DFQATT and CDR2 SNEGSKA (reference sequence). There are 15 residues in the CDR3. Trimming took 2 bases from V and 0 from J; bases not matched to a gene: 3. CDR3 region: CSARSDRVSNQPQHF. The CDR3 DNA is TGCAGTGCTAGATCGGACAGGGTTAGCAATCAGCCCCAGCATTTT.

The chain employs TRBV9 and TRBJ2-7; D is tentatively TRBD1 or TRBD2 (5 bases each). The germline gives CDR1 SGDLS, CDR2 YYNGEE. This CDR3 has 13 residues. Trimming left V 0 bases short and J 6 bases short, with 10 bases between. The CDR3 bases are TGTGCCAGCAGCGTAGGAGGGGTTTCCGAGCAGTACTTC. Translation: CASSVGGVSEQYF.

The chain recombines TRBV28 with TRBJ1-1, with 8 bases fitting TRBD1. Germline V lookup: CDR1 MDHEN, CDR2 SYDVKM. There are 16 residues in the CDR3. Unmatched junction bases numbered 7, after V lost 3 bases and J lost 1 base. CDR3 region: CASSLGWTGPNTEAFF. CDR3 coding DNA: TGTGCCAGCAGTTTGGGATGGACAGGGCCGAACACTGAAGCTTTCTTT.

This clonotype was seen many times. The chain is built from TRBV6-1 and TRBJ2-1, with D possibly being TRBD1 or TRBD2 (6 bases each). Trimming took off 2 bases at V and 1 base at J, with 18 bases between the two ends. CDR1 and CDR2 (germline): MNHNS, SASEGT. CDR3 size: 18 residues. CDR3 protein: CASSELGGRQGSYNEQFF. In DNA form, the CDR3 reads TGTGCCAGCAGTGAATTAGGAGGGCGGCAGGGGTCCTACAATGAGCAGTTCTTC.

A few counts support this clonotype. The rearrangement uses TRBV20-1 and TRBJ1-2; D might be TRBD1 (5 bases). Germline V gene lookup returns CDR1 DFQATT and CDR2 SNEGSKA (reference sequence). The V end was cut by 4 bases, the J end by 5 bases, with 20 bases between. The CDR3 runs to 15 residues. For the CDR3, the DNA is TGCAGTGCTACACCTTTCCGGAGGGGTCCTTATGGCTACACCTTC. Protein sequence: CSATPFRRGPYGYTF.

The chain combines TRBV28 with TRBJ2-1; 11 positions agree with TRBD2. The J segment lost 7 bases and the V segment lost 3 bases, leaving 11 bases of the junction unmatched. Germline loops: CDR1 MDHEN, CDR2 SYDVKM. The CDR3 is 17 residues long. The DNA of the CDR3 is TGTGCCAGCAGTTTGTCTACCGGGACTAGCGGCTTTAATGAGCAGTTCTTC. Its protein is CASSLSTGTSGFNEQFF.